The 2 T cell receptor beta chains presented below share a single source sample, sequenced in a study of blood T cell repertoires in COVID-19. Sequenced by immunoSEQ multiplex PCR; TCRdb stores in-frame clones only, minus some. The repertoire has 140,000 to 150,000 clones, around four fifths of them found once; the top ten carry 35% to 40%. The sequenced sample consisted of peripheral blood. These receptors originate from a human donor in a cohort sampled during active COVID-19.

The V gene is TRBV7-9, the J gene TRBJ1-6; the match to TRBD1 covers 7 bases. From germline, CDR1 is SEHNR and CDR2 FQNEAQ (reference sequence). V shed 1 base, J shed 5 bases, and the junction held 5 bases outside the gene matches. The CDR3 is 16 residues long. CDR3 amino acids: CASSLVQGTDNSPLHF. CDR3 nucleotide sequence: TGTGCCAGCAGCTTAGTGCAGGGGACAGATAATTCACCCCTCCACTTT. Supplemented by reference TRBV7-9 and TRBJ1-6, the full variable domain reads DTGVSQNPRHKITKRGQNVTFRCDPISEHNRLYWYRQTLGQGPEFLTYFQNEAQLEKSRLLSDRFSAERPKGSFSTLEIQRTEQGDSAMYLCASSLVQGTDNSPLHFGNGTRLTVT.

The chain carries TRBV28 and TRBJ1-4; a weak D match, TRBD1 (6 bases). CDR3 length: 17 residues. The V end was cut by 5 bases, the J end by 7 bases, with 23 bases between. Germline V gene lookup returns CDR1 MDHEN and CDR2 SYDVKM. The CDR3, as DNA: TGTGCCAGCAGTCCCGATACCACCACAGGGATGAGTGAAAAACTGTTTTTT. This gives the protein CASSPDTTTGMSEKLFF.